This T cell receptor (beta chain) was captured in a study of blood T cell repertoires in COVID-19. The repertoire was sequenced with immunoSEQ multiplex PCR; TCRdb's copy has only in-frame clones and lacks some. This table has 300,000 to 450,000 clones, approximately 91% appearing once. The sequencing input was PBMCs or T cells enriched from blood (not recorded which). The sequence was obtained from a woman in her 30s who had been exposed to COVID-19.

The CDR3 DNA follows: TGTGCCAGCAGTCCAAGCGGGCGCCTTAGGCCCCAGCATTTT. Encoded protein: CASSPSGRLRPQHF. This chain links TRBV27 with TRBJ1-5; D remains ambiguous. The germline V and J ends were trimmed by 5 bases and 9 bases, with 17 bases remaining between them. Looked up from germline, CDR1 is MNHEY and CDR2 is SMNVEV (reference sequence). This CDR3 comprises 14 residues.